The 14 T cell receptor beta chains presented below share a single source sample, sequenced in a study of cytomegalovirus exposure and HLA in healthy donors. The data were produced by immunoSEQ multiplex PCR, yet TCRdb's version contains in-frame clones alone and is incomplete. Of roughly 82,000 clones listed, 85% to 95% are singletons. The sequencing input was PBMCs. Receptor source: a man younger than 30 in good health and CMV-seronegative.

This chain connects TRBV7-6 to TRBJ1-6; a possible D gene is TRBD1 (6 bases). V lost 5 bases, J lost 8 bases, and 10 bases lay in between. Per germline, CDR1 SGHVS and CDR2 FNYEAQ. The CDR3 has 13 residues. The CDR3: CASSPEGDSPLHF. Here the CDR3 DNA reads TGTGCCAGCAGCCCTGAGGGGGATTCACCCCTCCACTTT. Variable domain in full (rest from reference TRBV7-6 and TRBJ1-6): GAGVSQSPRYKVTKRGQDVALRCDPISGHVSLYWYRQALGQGPEFLTYFNYEAQQDKSGLPNDRFSAERPEGSISTLTIQRTEQRDSAMYRCASSPEGDSPLHFGNGTRLTVT.

The rearrangement uses TRBV4-2 and TRBJ2-7, with D possibly being TRBD2 (6 bases). Germline V gene data show CDR1 as LGHNA and CDR2 as YNFKEQ. This CDR3 is 14 amino acids long. Trimming took 4 bases from V and 2 from J, leaving 12 bases between them. In nucleotides, the CDR3 is TGTGCCAGCAGCCTGCCCGGGAGCCCCTACGAGCAGTACTTC. It yields the protein CASSLPGSPYEQYF.

This clone came up once. The chain has TRBV5-1 and TRBJ1-4; TRBD1 is a possible D gene (5 bases). The CDR3 runs 13 residues. V was cut by 0 bases and J by 8 bases, with 8 bases left in between. Per germline, CDR1 SGHRS and CDR2 YFSETQ. CDR3 sequence reads: CASSLAGGEKLFF. The CDR3 region has the DNA TGCGCCAGCAGCTTGGCCGGGGGAGAAAAACTGTTTTTT.

The gene calls are TRBV7-8 and TRBJ1-6; weak D call: TRBD1 (5 bases). From germline, CDR1 is SGHVS and CDR2 FQNEAQ. This CDR3 spans 17 amino acids. The germline V and J ends were trimmed by 5 bases and 4 bases, with 18 bases remaining between them. The CDR3 DNA is TGTGCCAGCAGCATCGCCAGGGATACACTATATAATTCACCCCTCCACTTT. Residues: CASSIARDTLYNSPLHF.

V is TRBV18 and J is TRBJ1-5; 7 bases are a match to TRBD1. Germline loops: CDR1 KGHSH, CDR2 LQKENI. CDR3 length: 15 residues. The trim removed 3 bases at V and 2 bases at J, leaving 4 bases unmatched. This chain's CDR3 is CASSPTTGGNQPQHF. The CDR3 nucleotides read TGTGCCAGCTCACCGACTACAGGGGGCAATCAGCCCCAGCATTTT.

The V call is TRBV29-1, the J call TRBJ2-3, with 8 bases lining up with TRBD2. The CDR3 consists of 13 residues. Germline V CDR1 and CDR2: SQVTM, ANQGSEA. In DNA form, the CDR3 reads TGCATCGGGGGGGGACTTGACCCAGATACGCAGTATTTT. Amino acids: CIGGGLDPDTQYF.

The chain combines TRBV29-1 with TRBJ1-1; D is undetermined. In germline, CDR1 is SQVTM, CDR2 ANQGSEA. CDR3 length: 13 amino acids. V was trimmed by 5 bases and J by 4 bases, leaving 14 bases between them. CDR3 DNA: TGCAGCGTTTCCAGGACGGCGGGCACTGAAGCTTTCTTT. It encodes CSVSRTAGTEAFF.

This sequence joins TRBV25-1 and TRBJ1-3, with a possible D match to TRBD1 (5 bases). The CDR3 has 17 amino acids. CDR1 and CDR2 from the germline V gene are MGHDK and SYGVNS. The V end lost 6 bases, the J end lost 0 bases, and 18 bases lay between the germline ends. Here the CDR3 reads CASSNPVSGLSGNTIYF. The CDR3 DNA sequence: TGTGCCAGCAGCAACCCGGTTTCAGGGCTCTCTGGAAACACCATATATTTT.

The chain joins TRBV6-4 to TRBJ2-2; 8 bases align to TRBD1. This CDR3 region has 14 residues. Germline V gene data show CDR1 as MRHNA and CDR2 as SNTAGT. With V trimmed by 6 bases and J by 3 bases, 3 bases remained unmatched. The CDR3 loop is CASSQTGDTGELFF. DNA of the CDR3: TGTGCCAGCAGCCAGACAGGGGACACCGGGGAGCTGTTTTTT.

The J gene is TRBJ2-6, the V gene TRBV9, with D unclear. Trimming pared 3 bases from V and 5 bases from J, leaving 6 bases between. The CDR3 runs to 13 residues. CDR1 and CDR2 from the germline V gene are SGDLS and YYNGEE. CDR3 nucleotide sequence: TGTGCCAGCAGCGACCAGTGGGCCAACGTCCTGACTTTC. This translates into CASSDQWANVLTF.

The J gene is TRBJ1-4, the V gene TRBV5-1; 9 bases fit TRBD1. Looked up from germline, CDR1 is SGHRS and CDR2 is YFSETQ. CDR3 length equals 15 residues. V dropped 2 bases and J dropped 6; count of bases not matched to a gene: 5. The CDR3 bases are TGCGCCAGCAGCTTACAGGGGGCTAAAGATGAAAAACTGTTTTTT. It translates to CASSLQGAKDEKLFF.

The chain couples TRBV5-5 to TRBJ1-2, with D hard to call. This CDR3 region has 14 residues. Germline V gives CDR1 SGHKS, CDR2 YYEKEE (reference sequence). The ends were cut back, 6 bases at V and 5 bases at J, with 17 bases in the middle. CDR3 protein: CASNTESAGYGYTF. The CDR3, as DNA: TGTGCCAGCAACACGGAGTCAGCTGGGTATGGCTACACCTTC. Variable domain in full (rest from reference TRBV5-5 and TRBJ1-2): DAGVTQSPTHLIKTRGQQVTLRCSPISGHKSVSWYQQVLGQGPQFIFQYYEKEERGRGNFPDRFSARQFPNYSSELNVNALLLGDSALYLCASNTESAGYGYTFGSGTRLTVV.

For the CDR3, the DNA is TGTGCCAGCAGCTGGACAGGGGGTGAAGAGCAGTACTTC. This translates into CASSWTGGEEQYF. V gene TRBV7-9 combines with J gene TRBJ2-7, with 10 nucleotides matching TRBD1. The CDR3 totals 13 residues. V shed 4 bases, J shed 7 bases, and the junction held 4 bases outside the gene matches. In germline, CDR1 is SEHNR, CDR2 FQNEAQ (reference sequence).

The genes are TRBV7-2 and TRBJ1-2; 11 positions agree with TRBD1. The CDR3 consists of 15 residues. The germline V gene encodes CDR1 SGHTA and CDR2 FQGNSA. The ends lost 4 bases at V and 3 bases at J; junction bases unmatched: 4. CDR3 DNA sequence: TGTGCCAGCAGCTCAAAGGGACAGGGGGACTATGGCTACACCTTC. Translation gives CASSSKGQGDYGYTF. Complete variable domain (other parts from reference TRBV7-2 and TRBJ1-2): GAGVSQSPSNKVTEKGKDVELRCDPISGHTALYWYRQSLGQGLEFLIYFQGNSAPDKSGLPSDRFSAERTGGSVSTLTIQRTQQEDSAVYLCASSSKGQGDYGYTFGSGTRLTVV.